The 26 T cell receptor beta chains presented below share a single source sample, sequenced in a study of blood T cell repertoires in COVID-19. This table comes from immunoSEQ multiplex PCR, and its TCRdb copy is limited to in-frame clones, with some not included. There are hundreds of thousands of clones in the sample; 70% to 90% occur only once, and approximately 1% lies in the top ten. Material for sequencing was PBMCs or T cells enriched from blood (not recorded which). Receptors originate from a woman aged 25 to 39 who had recovered from COVID-19.

The chain links TRBV9 to TRBJ2-1; 8 bases line up with TRBD2. CDR1 and CDR2 from the germline V gene are SGDLS and YYNGEE. This CDR3 comprises 16 residues. Trimming removed 0 bases from V and 9 bases from J; junction bases left unmatched: 11. The DNA for the CDR3 is TGTGCCAGCAGCGTAGATTACGGGAGGGCCGTAGGTGAGCAGTTCTTC. Protein product: CASSVDYGRAVGEQFF.

This chain connects TRBV10-1 to TRBJ2-6; TRBD2 matches at 9 bases. This CDR3 spans 20 amino acids. Unmatched junction bases numbered 9, after V lost 0 bases and J lost 0 bases. Germline V CDR1 and CDR2: WNHNN, SYGVQD (reference sequence). DNA for the CDR3: TGCGCCAGCAGTGAGTCTGCGGGGGGGGGCCGACTCTCTGGGGCCAACGTCCTGACTTTC. This gives the protein CASSESAGGGRLSGANVLTF.

The rearrangement links TRBV28 to TRBJ1-2; TRBD1 matches at 10 bases. The CDR3 contains 15 residues. The V gene's germline CDR1 is MDHEN and CDR2 SYDVKM. The V segment lost 5 bases and the J segment 2 bases; nucleotides outside the gene matches: 5. As DNA, the CDR3 is TGTGCCAGCAGTGCGACAGGGGGCTCGAACTATGGCTACACCTTC. This gives the protein CASSATGGSNYGYTF.

This chain's CDR3 is CAWSGTGGAANTGELFF. The CDR3 region has the DNA TGTGCCTGGAGTGGTACAGGTGGGGCAGCGAACACCGGGGAGCTGTTTTTT. The rearrangement joins TRBV30 to TRBJ2-2; tentatively, D is TRBD1 (5 bases). V was shortened by 1 base and J by 0 bases, with 15 bases between the two germline ends. The CDR3 is 17 amino acids. Germline V gene data show CDR1 as GTSNPN and CDR2 as SVGIG (reference sequence). Full variable domain (rest looked up from reference TRBV30 and TRBJ2-2): SQTIHQWPATLVQPVGSPLSLECTVEGTSNPNLYWYRQAAGRGLQLLFYSVGIGQISSEVPQNLSASRPQDRQFILSSKKLLLSDSGFYLCAWSGTGGAANTGELFFGEGSRLTVL.

The CDR3 here is CASSRFRDSSYEQYF. Written as DNA, the CDR3 is TGTGCCAGCAGCCGCTTCAGGGACTCCTCCTACGAGCAGTACTTC. The chain has TRBV7-6 and TRBJ2-7, with D tentatively TRBD2 (6 bases). Germline V gene lookup returns CDR1 SGHVS and CDR2 FNYEAQ. This CDR3 is 15 amino acids long. V was trimmed by 5 bases and J by 0 bases, leaving 14 bases between them.

The rearrangement links TRBV28 to TRBJ2-5, with TRBD1 matching 8 bases. The ends lost 6 bases at V and 5 bases at J; junction bases unmatched: 14. This CDR3 has 16 amino acids. CDR1 and CDR2 (germline): MDHEN, SYDVKM. The CDR3 DNA reads as TGTGCCAGCAGCCTACCCGGACAGGGTTTGGGGGAGACCCAGTACTTC. As protein: CASSLPGQGLGETQYF. The full variable domain, rest sourced from reference TRBV28 and TRBJ2-5, is DVKVTQSSRYLVKRTGEKVFLECVQDMDHENMFWYRQDPGLGLRLIYFSYDVKMKEKGDIPEGYSVSREKKERFSLILESASTNQTSMYLCASSLPGQGLGETQYFGPGTRLLVL.

This clone was picked up one time. The J gene is TRBJ2-3, the V gene TRBV20-1; D uncertain. The CDR3 is 11 residues long. CDR1 is DFQATT, CDR2 SNEGSKA, per germline (reference sequence). V lost 3 bases and J 6 bases, leaving 7 bases between the germline ends. The CDR3 protein is CSASSLDTQYF. DNA of the CDR3: TGCAGTGCTAGCTCCCTTGATACGCAGTATTTT.

This rearrangement joins TRBV5-1 to TRBJ1-5, with 7 bases matching TRBD1. V dropped 4 bases and J dropped 7; count of bases not matched to a gene: 8. The CDR3 covers 14 residues. Germline assignment: CDR1 SGHRS and CDR2 YFSETQ. Here the CDR3 reads CASSLGDREQPQHF. The DNA of the CDR3 is TGCGCCAGCAGCCTGGGCGACAGGGAACAGCCCCAGCATTTT. Drawing the rest from reference TRBV5-1 and TRBJ1-5, the complete variable domain is KAGVTQTPRYLIKTRGQQVTLSCSPISGHRSVSWYQQTPGQGLQFLFEYFSETQRNKGNFPGRFSGRQFSNSRSEMNVSTLELGDSALYLCASSLGDREQPQHFGDGTRLSIL.

This sequence joins TRBV6-5 and TRBJ1-1, with 7 bases fitting TRBD1. The CDR3 totals 14 residues. V dropped 11 bases and J dropped 8; count of bases not matched to a gene: 17. The germline V gene has CDR1 MNHEY and CDR2 SVGAGI. The CDR3 DNA reads TGTGCCGCCCGTGGGGACAGCCAACTGGGAGAAGCTTTCTTT. It specifies CAARGDSQLGEAFF.

This rearrangement joins TRBV4-1 to TRBJ1-6, with a tentative D call TRBD1 (5 bases). Germline CDR1 MGHRA, CDR2 YSYEKL. With 0 bases removed from V and 0 bases from J, the gap between germline ends came to 15 bases. The CDR3 is 19 residues long. CDR3 coding DNA: TGCGCCAGCAGCCAAGATGAGACAGTCCAGAGCTCCTATAATTCACCCCTCCACTTT. This codes for CASSQDETVQSSYNSPLHF.

The gene calls are TRBV2 and TRBJ1-1; TRBD1 matches 8 bases. V shed 8 bases and J 1 base; nucleotides not matched to a gene: 9. Germline loops: CDR1 SNHLY, CDR2 FYNNEI. The CDR3 consists of 15 residues. The CDR3 here is CASGRQGLGNTEAFF. In DNA, the CDR3 is TGTGCCAGCGGAAGACAGGGGCTAGGGAACACTGAAGCTTTCTTT.

A few counts support this clone. This chain links TRBV18 with TRBJ2-4; weak D call: TRBD2 (6 bases). This CDR3 spans 17 amino acids. V was clipped by 1 base and J by 6 bases, with 19 bases between them. Germline lookup yields CDR1 KGHSH and CDR2 LQKENI. The CDR3 protein is CASSPLGGSGYRNIQYF. The CDR3 DNA sequence: TGTGCCAGCTCACCACTTGGAGGGTCGGGATATAGAAACATTCAGTACTTC. Filled out from reference TRBV18 and TRBJ2-4, the complete variable domain reads NAGVMQNPRHLVRRRGQEARLRCSPMKGHSHVYWYRQLPEEGLKFMVYLQKENIIDESGMPKERFSAEFPKEGPSILRIQQVVRGDSAAYFCASSPLGGSGYRNIQYFGAGTRLSVL.

The chain uses TRBV23-1 and TRBJ2-2; 11 bases agree with TRBD2. TRBV23-1 has ORF status, its function being uncertain. V lost 11 bases, J lost 3 bases, and 11 bases stayed unmatched. The CDR3 is 16 amino acids. The DNA for the CDR3 is TGCGCCGGGGGCGGGCTAGCGGGGGGTGACACCGGGGAGCTGTTTTTT. It codes for CAGGGLAGGDTGELFF.

The chain couples TRBV7-2 to TRBJ1-5, with D perhaps matching TRBD1 (5 bases). Germline V gives CDR1 SGHTA, CDR2 FQGNSA. V was shortened by 1 base and J by 0 bases, with 7 bases between the two germline ends. This CDR3 spans 15 amino acids. CDR3 sequence: CASSLGRASNQPQHF. CDR3 nucleotide sequence: TGTGCCAGCAGCTTAGGCAGGGCTAGCAATCAGCCCCAGCATTTT.

Details on this clone: The same CDR3 also results from other DNA sequences found in this sample. V usage is TRBV7-9 and J usage is TRBJ2-7; 7 bases fit TRBD2. Germline V lookup: CDR1 SEHNR, CDR2 FQNEAQ (reference sequence). J was trimmed by 3 bases and V by 9 bases; bases with no gene match: 11. The CDR3 length is 14 residues. This chain's CDR3 is CASSLEGGLYEQYF. The CDR3 nucleotides are TGTGCCAGTTCGTTAGAGGGAGGGCTCTACGAGCAGTACTTC.

The rearrangement links TRBV3-1 (or the pseudogene TRBV3-2) to TRBJ2-6, with D possibly being TRBD1 (6 bases). The CDR3 has 17 residues. Germline V gives CDR1 LGHDT, CDR2 YNNKEL (reference sequence). Trimming pared 0 bases from V and 1 base from J, leaving 10 bases between. CDR3 DNA sequence: TGTGCCAGCAGCCAAGATGGGGGCCTGTCTGGGGCCAACGTCCTGACTTTC. This codes for CASSQDGGLSGANVLTF.

The chain joins TRBV5-5 to TRBJ1-3; 8 positions agree with TRBD1. This CDR3 spans 16 amino acids. Germline V gene lookup returns CDR1 SGHKS and CDR2 YYEKEE (reference sequence). The V segment lost 1 base and the J segment 0 bases; nucleotides outside the gene matches: 3. In nucleotides, the CDR3 is TGTGCCAGCAGCTTGTGGACAGGGAACTCTGGAAACACCATATATTTT. Its translation: CASSLWTGNSGNTIYF.

The CDR3 DNA reads as TGTGCCAGCAGTTGGGGACAGCACAATGAGCAGTTCTTC. This codes for CASSWGQHNEQFF. The chain is built from TRBV27 and TRBJ2-1, with TRBD1 matching 7 bases. V dropped 4 bases and J dropped 5; count of bases not matched to a gene: 2. The length of the CDR3 is 13 residues. CDR1 and CDR2 from the germline V gene are MNHEY and SMNVEV (reference sequence).

This clone has just one count. The gene calls are TRBV7-8 and TRBJ1-2, with TRBD1 matching over 8 bases. The CDR3 spans 18 residues. V dropped 4 bases and J dropped 4; count of bases not matched to a gene: 17. Germline V lookup: CDR1 SGHVS, CDR2 FQNEAQ. The CDR3 protein is CASSSQPRQGALSYGYTF. CDR3 nucleotides: TGTGCCAGCAGCTCCCAACCCCGGCAGGGGGCGCTTTCCTATGGCTACACCTTC.

V is TRBV5-6 and J is TRBJ1-6; D might be TRBD1 (6 bases). Between the trimmed V and J ends, which lost 0 bases and 2 bases, there was a span of 6 bases. The CDR3 has 15 amino acids. Germline CDR1 is SGHDT and CDR2 is YYEEEE. The CDR3 reads CASSLGDTYNSPLHF. The CDR3 DNA is TGTGCCAGCAGCTTGGGGGACACCTATAATTCACCCCTCCACTTT.

The chain links TRBV2 to TRBJ1-3, with 10 bases lining up with TRBD1. CDR1 and CDR2 from the germline V gene are SNHLY and FYNNEI. The CDR3 is 15 residues long. The V and J ends lost 6 bases and 4 bases, in that order; junction bases with no gene match: 6. The CDR3, as DNA: TGTGCCAGCAGACCGACAGGGGGCTTGGGAAACACCATATATTTT. Encoded protein: CASRPTGGLGNTIYF. The whole variable domain, filled in from reference TRBV2 and TRBJ1-3, reads EPEVTQTPSHQVTQMGQEVILRCVPISNHLYFYWYRQILGQKVEFLVSFYNNEISEKSEIFDDQFSVERPDGSNFTLKIRSTKLEDSAMYFCASRPTGGLGNTIYFGEGSWLTVV.

In its sample, this clone was seen once. This chain connects TRBV27 to TRBJ1-2; the match to TRBD1 covers 8 bases. The V and J ends lost 5 bases and 7 bases, in that order; junction bases with no gene match: 6. This CDR3 spans 13 amino acids. Germline assignment: CDR1 MNHEY and CDR2 SMNVEV (reference sequence). Here the CDR3 DNA reads TGTGCCAGCAGTGGACAGGGAATCGGTGGCTACACCTTC. This codes for CASSGQGIGGYTF.

J is TRBJ2-1 and V is TRBV7-9; 9 nucleotides match TRBD1. There are 15 residues in the CDR3. CDR1 and CDR2 from the germline V gene are SEHNR and FQNEAQ (reference sequence). Trimming removed 5 bases from V and 9 bases from J; junction bases left unmatched: 11. The CDR3 is CASSPFRTGEGEQFF. The CDR3 DNA follows: TGTGCCAGCAGCCCGTTCCGGACAGGGGAGGGTGAGCAGTTCTTC.

J is TRBJ1-2 and V is TRBV9; 9 nucleotides match TRBD1. This CDR3 comprises 14 residues. The J segment lost 5 bases and the V segment lost 4 bases, leaving 6 bases of the junction unmatched. From germline, CDR1 is SGDLS and CDR2 YYNGEE. CDR3 protein: CASSPRGTGYGYTF. The CDR3 DNA is TGTGCCAGCAGCCCTAGGGGGACAGGGTATGGCTACACCTTC.

This clone was picked up one time. V usage is TRBV18 and J usage is TRBJ2-1, with 9 bases that match TRBD1. This CDR3 contains 15 residues. V was clipped by 2 bases and J by 5 bases; unmatched bases: 4. Per germline, CDR1 KGHSH and CDR2 LQKENI. The CDR3 DNA reads as TGTGCCAGCTCACCAGGGTGGGACAGGGACAATGAGCAGTTCTTC. Encoded protein: CASSPGWDRDNEQFF. Using reference TRBV18 and TRBJ2-1 for the parts outside the CDR3, the full variable domain is NAGVMQNPRHLVRRRGQEARLRCSPMKGHSHVYWYRQLPEEGLKFMVYLQKENIIDESGMPKERFSAEFPKEGPSILRIQQVVRGDSAAYFCASSPGWDRDNEQFFGPGTRLTVL.

Concerning this clone: One end of the junction is discordant with germline, which a read error may explain. The chain couples TRBV28 to TRBJ2-2; 10 bases are a match to TRBD2. The CDR3 length is 15 residues. Looked up from germline, CDR1 is MDHEN and CDR2 is SYDVKM. CDR3 DNA sequence: TGTGCCAGCACTTTAGCGGGAGGACGGGTCGGGGAGCTGTTTTTT. Amino acids: CASTLAGGRVGELFF.